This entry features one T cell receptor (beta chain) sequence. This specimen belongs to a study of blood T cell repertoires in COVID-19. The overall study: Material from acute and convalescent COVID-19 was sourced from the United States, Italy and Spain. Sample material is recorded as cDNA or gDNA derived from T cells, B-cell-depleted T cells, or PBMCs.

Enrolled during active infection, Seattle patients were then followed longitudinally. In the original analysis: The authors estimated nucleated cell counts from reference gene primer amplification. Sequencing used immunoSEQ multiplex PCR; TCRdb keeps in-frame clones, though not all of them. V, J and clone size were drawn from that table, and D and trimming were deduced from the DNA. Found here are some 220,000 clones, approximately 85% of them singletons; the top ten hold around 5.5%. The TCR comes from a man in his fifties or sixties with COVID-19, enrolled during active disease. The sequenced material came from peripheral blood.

This CDR3 is CASSVGMFGTDTYEQYF. The CDR3 DNA reads as TGTGCCAGCAGCGTAGGTATGTTCGGGACAGATACCTACGAGCAGTACTTC. The V gene is TRBV9, the J gene TRBJ2-7; 7 bases agree with TRBD1. V shed 0 bases and J 2 bases; nucleotides not matched to a gene: 11. Germline CDR1 and CDR2: SGDLS and YYNGEE. The CDR3 sequence is 17 residues long.